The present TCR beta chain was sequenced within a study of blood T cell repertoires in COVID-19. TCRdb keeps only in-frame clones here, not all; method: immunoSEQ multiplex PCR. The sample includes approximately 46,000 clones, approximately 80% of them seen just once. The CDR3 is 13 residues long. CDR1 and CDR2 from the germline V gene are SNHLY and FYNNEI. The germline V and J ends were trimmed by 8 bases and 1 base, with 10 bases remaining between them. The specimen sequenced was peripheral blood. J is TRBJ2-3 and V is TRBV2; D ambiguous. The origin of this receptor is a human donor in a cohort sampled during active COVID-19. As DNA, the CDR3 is TGTGCCAGCGGTGCCCTAGGCACAGATACGCAGTATTTT. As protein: CASGALGTDTQYF.